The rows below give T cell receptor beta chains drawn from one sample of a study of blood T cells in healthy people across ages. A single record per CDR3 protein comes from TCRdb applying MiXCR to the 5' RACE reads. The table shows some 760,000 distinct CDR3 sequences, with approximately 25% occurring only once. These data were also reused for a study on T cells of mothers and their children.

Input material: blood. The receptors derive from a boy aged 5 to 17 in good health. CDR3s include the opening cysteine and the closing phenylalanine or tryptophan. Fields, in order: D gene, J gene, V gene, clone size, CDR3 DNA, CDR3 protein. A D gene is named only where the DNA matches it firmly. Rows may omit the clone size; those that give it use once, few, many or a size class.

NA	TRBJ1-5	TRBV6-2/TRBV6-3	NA	TGTGCCAGCAGTCTGACAGTGAGCAATCAGCCCCAGCATTTT	CASSLTVSNQPQHF
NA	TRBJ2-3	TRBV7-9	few	TGTGCCAGCAGCTTAAGTGGAGGGGGTACTGGAGAGACCCAGTACTTT	CASSLSGGGTGETQYF
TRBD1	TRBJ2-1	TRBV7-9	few	TGTGCCAGCAGCCGACGAAGGGTGGGGACAGGGGATCCCAATGAGCAGTTCTTC	CASSRRRVGTGDPNEQFF
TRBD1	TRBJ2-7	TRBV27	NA	TGTGCCAGCAGACGTGACAGGGGGATATACGAGCAGTACTTC	CASRRDRGIYEQYF
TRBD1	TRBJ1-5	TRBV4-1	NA	TGCGCCAGCAGCGAAGACAGGGCCACCGGTCAGCCCCAGCATTTT	CASSEDRATGQPQHF
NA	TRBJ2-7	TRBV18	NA	TGTGCCAGCTCACCAATCGGGGACAATTCCTACGAGCAGTACTTC	CASSPIGDNSYEQYF
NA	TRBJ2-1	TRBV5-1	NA	TGCGCCAGCAGCTTGACGAGCGGGTTGCCCTACAATGAGCAGTTCTTC	CASSLTSGLPYNEQFF
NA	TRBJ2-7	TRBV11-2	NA	TGTGCCAGCAGCTTACGGTCCCGGGACGGGAACGAGCAGTACTTC	CASSLRSRDGNEQYF
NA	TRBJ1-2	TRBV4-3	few	TGCGCCAGCAGCCAAGATTTAAGGAGGGGTGGCTACACCTTC	CASSQDLRRGGYTF
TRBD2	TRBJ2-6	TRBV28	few	TGTGCCAGCAAAGGACTAGCGGGTCTCTCTGGGGCCAACGTCCTGACTTTC	CASKGLAGLSGANVLTF
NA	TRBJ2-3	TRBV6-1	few	TGTGCCAGCAGTGAAGCGCTGGAGACTTGGCAGTATTTT	CASSEALETWQYF
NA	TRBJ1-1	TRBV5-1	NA	TGCGCCAGCGGGAGCCTCATGAACACTGAAGCTTTCTTT	CASGSLMNTEAFF
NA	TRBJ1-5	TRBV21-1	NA	TGTGCCAGCCTGAAGGGCCGCAGGGGGAATCAGCCCCAGCATTTT	CASLKGRRGNQPQHF
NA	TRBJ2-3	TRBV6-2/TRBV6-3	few	TGTGCCAGCAGTTACTCCGCGGGTACGCAGTATTTT	CASSYSAGTQYF
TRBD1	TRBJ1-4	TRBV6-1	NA	TGTGCCAGCAGTGAAGCAGCGGGACAGGGTGATGAAAAACTGTTTTTT	CASSEAAGQGDEKLFF
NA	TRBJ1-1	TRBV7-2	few	TGTGCCAGCAGCTTAAATAAGGGACCTGAAGCTTTCTTT	CASSLNKGPEAFF
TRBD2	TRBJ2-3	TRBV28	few	TGTGCCAGCAGTTTAAGGCGGGAGCTTGGAGATACGCAGTATTTT	CASSLRRELGDTQYF
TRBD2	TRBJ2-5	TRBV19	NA	TGTGCCACCACCCTCCAAGCGGGGGGAGAGACCCAGTACTTC	CATTLQAGGETQYF
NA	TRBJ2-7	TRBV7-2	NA	TGTGCCAGCAGCTTAGAGCCTAGGGACGAGCAGTACTTC	CASSLEPRDEQYF
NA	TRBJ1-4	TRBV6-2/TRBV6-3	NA	TGTGCCAACACCCGAGGTGCGACTAATGAAAAACTGTTTTTT	CANTRGATNEKLFF
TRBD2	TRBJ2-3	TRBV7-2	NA	TGTGCCAGCAGCCAGTTCATGAGGGGACTAGCGACAGGCACAGATACGCAGTATTTT	CASSQFMRGLATGTDTQYF
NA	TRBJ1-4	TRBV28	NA	TGTGCCAGCAGGCGACCGGGACGCCCCATTGAAAAACTGTTTTTT	CASRRPGRPIEKLFF
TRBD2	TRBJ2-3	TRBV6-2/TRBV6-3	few	TGTGCCAGCAGTTACTCGTCCTCGGCGGGAGGCCGCGATACGCAGTATTTT	CASSYSSSAGGRDTQYF
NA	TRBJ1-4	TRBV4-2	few	TGTGCCAGCAGCCAAGATGGGACAACTAATGAAAAACTGTTTTTT	CASSQDGTTNEKLFF
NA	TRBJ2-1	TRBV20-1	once	TGCAGTGCAGAAGAGATAGGGAACGGATCCGATGGAAATGAGCAGTTCTTC	CSAEEIGNGSDGNEQFF
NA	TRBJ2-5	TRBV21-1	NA	TGTGCCAGCACCTTACCTAAGGACAGGGGGCCTGCGACATGTCGGGAGACCCAGTACTTC	CASTLPKDRGPATCRETQYF
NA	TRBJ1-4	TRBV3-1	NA	TGTGCCAGCAGTCCCTTGGGGACCCCGAGTGAAAAACTGTTTTTT	CASSPLGTPSEKLFF
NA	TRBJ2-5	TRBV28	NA	TGTGCCAGCAGAAATCTGGCCACCCAGTACTTC	CASRNLATQYF
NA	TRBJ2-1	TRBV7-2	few	TGTGCCAGCAGCCCCACCCTTTTTCGACAGAGCTCCTACAATGAGCAGTTCTTC	CASSPTLFRQSSYNEQFF
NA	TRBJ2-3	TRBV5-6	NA	TGTGCCAGCAGCTTGGGACCGACTACCACAGATACGCAGTATTTT	CASSLGPTTTDTQYF
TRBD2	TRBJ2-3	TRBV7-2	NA	TGTGCCAGCAGCTTCGCCTTGACGGGAGGAGGGACAGATACGCAGTATTTT	CASSFALTGGGTDTQYF
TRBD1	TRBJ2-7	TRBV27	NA	TGTGCCAGCAGTTTATCGTCCCCAGGGGGCCGGTACGAGCAGTACTTC	CASSLSSPGGRYEQYF
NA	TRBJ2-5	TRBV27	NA	TGTGCCAGCAGTACCCGGGGGGCGCAGCAGTACTTC	CASSTRGAQQYF
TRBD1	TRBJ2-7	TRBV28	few	TGTGCCAGCAGTCCTGGGACAGGGTCGGCCGAGCAGTACTTC	CASSPGTGSAEQYF
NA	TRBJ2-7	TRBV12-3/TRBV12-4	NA	TGTGCGGTGGGGCCCAGTTTAGTGGACGAGCAGTACTTC	CAVGPSLVDEQYF
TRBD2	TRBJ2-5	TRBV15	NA	TGTGCCACCAGCAGAGTTACCTTTAGCGGGAGGGACTTCGGAACCCAGTACTTC	CATSRVTFSGRDFGTQYF
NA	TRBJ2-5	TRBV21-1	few	TGTGCCAGCACCCCGGACAGGCATGAGACCCAGTACTTC	CASTPDRHETQYF
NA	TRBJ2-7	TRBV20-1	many	TGCAGCGCTACCGACGGTTCCTACGAGCAGTACTTC	CSATDGSYEQYF
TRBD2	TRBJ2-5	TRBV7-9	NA	TGTGCCAGCAGCGTCGGACTAGCGGGCGAGACCCAGTACTTC	CASSVGLAGETQYF
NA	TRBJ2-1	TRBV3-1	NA	TGTGCCAGCAGCCAAGTTTACAGCCACAATGAGCAGTTCTTC	CASSQVYSHNEQFF